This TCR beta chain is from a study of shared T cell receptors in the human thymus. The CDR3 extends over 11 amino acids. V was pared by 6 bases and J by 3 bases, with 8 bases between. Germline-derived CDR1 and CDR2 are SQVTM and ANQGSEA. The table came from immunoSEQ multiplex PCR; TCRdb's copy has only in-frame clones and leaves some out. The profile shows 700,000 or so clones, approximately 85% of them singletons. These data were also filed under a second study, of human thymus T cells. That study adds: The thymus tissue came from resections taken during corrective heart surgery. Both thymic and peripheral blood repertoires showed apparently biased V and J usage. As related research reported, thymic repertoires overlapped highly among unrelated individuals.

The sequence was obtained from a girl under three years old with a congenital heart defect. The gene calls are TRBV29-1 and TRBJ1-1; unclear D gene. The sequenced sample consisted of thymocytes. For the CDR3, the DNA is TGCAGCGTCCAACAGCACACTGAAGCTTTCTTT. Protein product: CSVQQHTEAFF. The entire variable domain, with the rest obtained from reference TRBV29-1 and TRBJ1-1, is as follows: SAVISQKPSRDICQRGTSLTIQCQVDSQVTMMFWYRQQPGQSLTLIATANQGSEATYESGFVIDKFPISRPNLTFSTLTVSNMSPEDSSIYLCSVQQHTEAFFGQGTRLTVV.